The 16 T cell receptor beta chains below all came from one sample that was sequenced in a study of shared clonotypes between healthy human individuals. Sequencing was performed with immunoSEQ multiplex PCR; in TCRdb, only in-frame clones are kept and a portion is missing. The data show 800,000 or so clones, roughly 96% seen once. CD45RO-negative cells were positively selected for CCR7, leaving out terminally differentiated effector memory CD45RA+ cells. Sequencing input: naive CD8+ T cells sorted from blood. The receptors originated from a man aged 30 to 45 in good health.

Only one count was recorded for this clone. The chain links TRBV25-1 to TRBJ1-2; D might be TRBD1 (5 bases). CDR3 length: 12 amino acids. Looked up from germline, CDR1 is MGHDK and CDR2 is SYGVNS. V lost 8 bases to trimming and J lost 6 bases, with 13 bases between them. The CDR3 sequence is CASASGQDGYTF. The CDR3 bases are TGTGCCAGCGCCTCGGGGCAGGATGGCTACACCTTC.

The chain links TRBV29-1 to TRBJ2-7; no firm D call. V shed 6 bases and J shed 4 bases, with 16 bases lying between them. Germline-derived CDR1 and CDR2 are SQVTM and ANQGSEA. This CDR3 is built from 13 residues. The DNA for the CDR3 is TGCAGCGTCTCAGTTGTGGGAAGATACGAGCAGTACTTC. It is translated as CSVSVVGRYEQYF.

There are a few counts of this clone. The chain has TRBV7-9 and TRBJ2-1, with 8 nucleotides matching TRBD2. With V trimmed by 6 bases and J by 6 bases, 13 bases remained unmatched. The CDR3 has 16 amino acids. The germline V gene encodes CDR1 SEHNR and CDR2 FQNEAQ (reference sequence). CDR3 coding DNA: TGTGCCAGCAGTCACTTGACTAGCGCCTTCGGCAATGAGCAGTTCTTC. Its protein product is CASSHLTSAFGNEQFF.

V and J are TRBV5-5 and TRBJ2-3; TRBD2 agrees at 9 bases. The CDR3 has 16 amino acids. Trimming removed 1 base from V and 3 bases from J; junction bases left unmatched: 6. Germline CDR1 is SGHKS and CDR2 is YYEKEE (reference sequence). The CDR3: CASSLSRLAVTDTQYF. The CDR3 nucleotides read TGTGCCAGCAGCTTGTCGCGACTAGCGGTAACAGATACGCAGTATTTT.

This sequence joins TRBV6-1 and TRBJ2-7; tentatively, D is TRBD2 (6 bases). The V gene's germline CDR1 is MNHNS and CDR2 SASEGT. Trimming took off 4 bases at V and 3 bases at J, with 10 bases between the two ends. The CDR3 is made up of 13 amino acids. CDR3: CASSAPRGYEQYF. In DNA, the CDR3 is TGTGCCAGCAGTGCCCCGCGGGGCTACGAGCAGTACTTC.

The chain uses TRBV11-3 and TRBJ2-2; 10 nucleotides agree with TRBD2. This CDR3 is 18 amino acids long. V trimming: 0 bases; J trimming: 6 bases; junction bases outside the gene matches: 10. CDR1 and CDR2 from the germline V gene are SGHNT and YENEEA. As DNA, the CDR3 is TGTGCCAGCAGCTTAGAAACTTGGACTAGCGGCAGTTCCGGGGAGCTGTTTTTT. Amino acid sequence: CASSLETWTSGSSGELFF.

Here the CDR3 DNA reads TGCGCCAGCAGTGGGTGGACCGACAGCATCAGGTACGAGCAGTACTTC. Protein product: CASSGWTDSIRYEQYF. The chain links TRBV10-2 to TRBJ2-7, with D perhaps TRBD1 (5 bases). The germline V gene encodes CDR1 WSHSY and CDR2 SAAADI. Trimming pared 4 bases from V and 4 bases from J, leaving 20 bases between. This CDR3 has 16 residues.

V gene TRBV2 combines with J gene TRBJ2-1, with D possibly matching TRBD2 (5 bases). Germline V gives CDR1 SNHLY, CDR2 FYNNEI. This CDR3 is 15 amino acids long. Trimming cost V 1 base and J 0 bases, with 7 bases left between them. The chain's CDR3 is CASSEGGDSYNEQFF. For the CDR3, the DNA is TGTGCCAGCAGTGAAGGGGGAGACTCCTACAATGAGCAGTTCTTC.

The rearrangement links TRBV15 to TRBJ2-7; D is uncertain. The germline V gene encodes CDR1 LNHNV and CDR2 YYDKDF (reference sequence). The CDR3 is made up of 15 amino acids. V was trimmed by 1 base and J by 0 bases, leaving 10 bases between them. The CDR3 protein is CATSRVYGSSYEQYF. In DNA, the CDR3 is TGTGCCACCAGCAGAGTCTACGGAAGCTCCTACGAGCAGTACTTC.

The chain combines TRBV5-4 with TRBJ1-1; no definite D call. V was clipped by 3 bases and J by 0 bases, with 9 bases between them. Germline loops: CDR1 SGHNT, CDR2 YYREEE (reference sequence). This CDR3 has 14 amino acids. The DNA of the CDR3 is TGTGCCAGCAGCTCCATTGGGATGAACACTGAAGCTTTCTTT. Translated, it gives CASSSIGMNTEAFF.

J is TRBJ1-5 and V is TRBV7-9; perhaps TRBD1 as D (6 bases). Trimming removed 4 bases from V and 10 bases from J, with 14 bases in between. This CDR3 comprises 13 residues. Per the germline V gene, CDR1 is SEHNR and CDR2 is FQNEAQ (reference sequence). The CDR3 DNA sequence: TGTGCCAGCAGCTCAGAACAGGGAAAACCCCAGCATTTT. Translated, it gives CASSSEQGKPQHF.

This rearrangement joins TRBV7-2 to TRBJ1-1, with unresolved D. V lost 0 bases to trimming and J lost 3 bases, with 5 bases between them. This CDR3 spans 13 amino acids. In germline, CDR1 is SGHTA, CDR2 FQGNSA. The CDR3 bases are TGTGCCAGCAGCTTAGCGAGGTACACTGAAGCTTTCTTT. It translates to CASSLARYTEAFF.

Of note for this clone: Additional DNA sequences in this sample encode the identical CDR3. The genes are TRBV4-3 and TRBJ1-1, with D unresolved. Germline assignment: CDR1 LGHNA and CDR2 YSLEER. Between the trimmed V and J ends, which lost 3 bases and 1 base, there was a span of 12 bases. The CDR3 spans 15 residues. The CDR3 region has the DNA TGCGCCAGCAGCCAGGACTCAGGCTCGAACACTGAAGCTTTCTTT. It yields the protein CASSQDSGSNTEAFF.

Points on this clone: In the same sample, other DNA sequences code for this CDR3. The chain has TRBV19 and TRBJ2-1; 8 positions match TRBD2. Trimming at V came to 8 bases and at J to 7 bases, leaving 7 bases not matched to a gene. The CDR3 is 13 amino acids. Germline assignment: CDR1 LNHDA and CDR2 SQIVND (reference sequence). The CDR3 loop reads CASSGTSGNEQFF. As DNA, the CDR3 is TGTGCCAGTTCCGGGACTAGTGGGAATGAGCAGTTCTTC.

CDR3 coding DNA: TGTGCCAGCAACACTGGGATAAGGACTAGCGGGACGCCCTACGAGCAGTACTTC. Protein product: CASNTGIRTSGTPYEQYF. This chain joins TRBV2 and TRBJ2-7, with TRBD2 matching over 12 bases. CDR1 is SNHLY, CDR2 FYNNEI, per germline. This CDR3 spans 18 amino acids. V gave up 7 bases and J gave up 2 bases; unmatched junction bases: 15.

This chain links TRBV27 with TRBJ2-1, with D maybe TRBD1 (5 bases). The CDR3 sequence is 12 residues long. V was clipped by 6 bases and J by 7 bases, with 10 bases between them. Germline V CDR1 and CDR2: MNHEY, SMNVEV (reference sequence). The DNA of the CDR3 is TGTGCCAGCAGCTACAGGTCTAATGAGCAGTTCTTC. Translated, it gives CASSYRSNEQFF.